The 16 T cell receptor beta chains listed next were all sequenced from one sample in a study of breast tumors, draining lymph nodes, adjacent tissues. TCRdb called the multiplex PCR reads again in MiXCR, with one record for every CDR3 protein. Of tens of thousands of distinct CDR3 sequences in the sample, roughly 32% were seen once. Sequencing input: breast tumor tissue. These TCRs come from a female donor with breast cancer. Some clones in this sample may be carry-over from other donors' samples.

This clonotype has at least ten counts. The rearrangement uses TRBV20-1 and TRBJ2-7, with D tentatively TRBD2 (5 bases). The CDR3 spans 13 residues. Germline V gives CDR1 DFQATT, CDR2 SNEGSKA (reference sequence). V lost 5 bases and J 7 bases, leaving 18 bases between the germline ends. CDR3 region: CSAPVANYEEQYF. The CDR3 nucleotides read TGCAGTGCTCCTGTAGCGAACTACGAGGAGCAGTACTTC.

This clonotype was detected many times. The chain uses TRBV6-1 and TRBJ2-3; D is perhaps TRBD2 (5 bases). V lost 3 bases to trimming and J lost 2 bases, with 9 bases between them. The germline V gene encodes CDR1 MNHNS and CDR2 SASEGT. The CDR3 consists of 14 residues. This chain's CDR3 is CASSEGRDTDTQYF. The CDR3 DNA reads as TGTGCCAGCAGTGAGGGGAGAGACACAGATACGCAGTATTTT.

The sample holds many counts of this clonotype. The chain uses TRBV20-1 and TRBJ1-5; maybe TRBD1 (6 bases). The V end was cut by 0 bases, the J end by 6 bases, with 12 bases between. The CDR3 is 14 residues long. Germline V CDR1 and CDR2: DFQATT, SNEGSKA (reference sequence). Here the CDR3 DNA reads TGCAGTGCTAGAGAAGCAGGGGAGGGTCAGCCCCAGCATTTT. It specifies CSAREAGEGQPQHF.

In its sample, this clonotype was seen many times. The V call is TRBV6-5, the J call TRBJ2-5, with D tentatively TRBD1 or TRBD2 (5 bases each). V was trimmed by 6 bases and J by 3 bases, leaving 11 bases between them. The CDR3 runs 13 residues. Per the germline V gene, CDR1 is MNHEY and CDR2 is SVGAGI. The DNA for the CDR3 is TGTGCCAGCAGACCCGGGACCAAAGAGACCCAGTACTTC. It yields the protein CASRPGTKETQYF.

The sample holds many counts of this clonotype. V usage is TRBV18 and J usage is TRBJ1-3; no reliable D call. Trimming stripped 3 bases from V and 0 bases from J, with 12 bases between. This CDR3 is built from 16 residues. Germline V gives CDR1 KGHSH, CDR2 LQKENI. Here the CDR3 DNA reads TGTGCCAGCTCACCCAGGAGGGATTCCTCTGGAAACACCATATATTTT. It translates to CASSPRRDSSGNTIYF.

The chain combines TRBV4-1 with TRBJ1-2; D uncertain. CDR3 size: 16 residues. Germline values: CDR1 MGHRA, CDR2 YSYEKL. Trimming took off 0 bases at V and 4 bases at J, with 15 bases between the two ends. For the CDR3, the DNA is TGCGCCAGCAGCCAAGATGAAGCCTTAAAGACCTATGGCTACACCTTC. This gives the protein CASSQDEALKTYGYTF.

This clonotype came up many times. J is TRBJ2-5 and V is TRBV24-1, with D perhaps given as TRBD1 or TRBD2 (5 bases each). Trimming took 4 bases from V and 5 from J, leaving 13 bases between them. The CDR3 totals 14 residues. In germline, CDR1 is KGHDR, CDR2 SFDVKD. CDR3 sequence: CATSDPGTSETQYF. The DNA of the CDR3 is TGTGCCACCAGTGACCCCGGGACCTCGGAGACCCAGTACTTC.

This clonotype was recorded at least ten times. The CDR3 coding sequence is TGTGCCAGCGTGGGGGGCGGGGAGACCCAGTACTTC. Translation: CASVGGGETQYF. V usage is TRBV2 and J usage is TRBJ2-5, with D possibly called TRBD1 or TRBD2 (6 bases each). The CDR3 is 12 amino acids. CDR1 is SNHLY, CDR2 FYNNEI, per germline. The V gene lost 8 bases and the J gene lost 5 bases, with 12 bases spanning the gap. The whole variable domain, filled in from reference TRBV2 and TRBJ2-5, reads EPEVTQTPSHQVTQMGQEVILRCVPISNHLYFYWYRQILGQKVEFLVSFYNNEISEKSEIFDDQFSVERPDGSNFTLKIRSTKLEDSAMYFCASVGGGETQYFGPGTRLLVL.

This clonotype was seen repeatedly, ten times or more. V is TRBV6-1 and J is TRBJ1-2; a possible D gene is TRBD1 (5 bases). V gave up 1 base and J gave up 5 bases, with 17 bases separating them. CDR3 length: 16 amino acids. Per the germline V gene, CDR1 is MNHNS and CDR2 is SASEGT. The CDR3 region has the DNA TGTGCCAGCAGTGAAGTCGGGCAGGGAGGTCCATATGGCTACACCTTC. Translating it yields CASSEVGQGGPYGYTF.

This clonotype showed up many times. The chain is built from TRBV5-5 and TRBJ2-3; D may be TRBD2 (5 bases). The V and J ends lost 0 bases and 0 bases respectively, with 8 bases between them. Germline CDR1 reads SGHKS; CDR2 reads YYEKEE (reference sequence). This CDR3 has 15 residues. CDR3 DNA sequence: TGTGCCAGCAGCTTGGAGGAGGCCAGCACAGATACGCAGTATTTT. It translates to CASSLEEASTDTQYF.

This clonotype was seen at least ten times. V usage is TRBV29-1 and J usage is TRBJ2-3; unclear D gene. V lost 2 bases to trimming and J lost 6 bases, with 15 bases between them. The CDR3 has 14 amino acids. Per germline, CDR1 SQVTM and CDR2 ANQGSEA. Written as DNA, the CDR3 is TGCAGCGTTGAATGGTCCATCGTCCGGGATACGCAGTATTTT. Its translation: CSVEWSIVRDTQYF.

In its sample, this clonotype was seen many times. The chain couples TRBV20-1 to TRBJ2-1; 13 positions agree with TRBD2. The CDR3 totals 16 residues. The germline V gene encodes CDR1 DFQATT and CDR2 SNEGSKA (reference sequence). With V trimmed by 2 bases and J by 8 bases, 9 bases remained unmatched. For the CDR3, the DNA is TGCAGTGCTAGACTACTAGCGGGAGGGTTGTTAGATGAGCAGTTCTTC. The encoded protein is CSARLLAGGLLDEQFF.

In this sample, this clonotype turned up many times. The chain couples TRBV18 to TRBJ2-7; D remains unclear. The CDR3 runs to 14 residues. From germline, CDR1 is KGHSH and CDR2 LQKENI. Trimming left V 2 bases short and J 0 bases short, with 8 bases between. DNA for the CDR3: TGTGCCAGCTCACCAGGGTTAAGCTCCTACGAGCAGTACTTC. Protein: CASSPGLSSYEQYF.

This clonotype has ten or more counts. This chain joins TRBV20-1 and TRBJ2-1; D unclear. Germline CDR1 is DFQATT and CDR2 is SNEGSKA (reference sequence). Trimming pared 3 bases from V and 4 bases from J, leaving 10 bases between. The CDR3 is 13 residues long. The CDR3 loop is CSARSLGYNEQFF. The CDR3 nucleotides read TGCAGTGCTAGGAGTTTAGGGTACAATGAGCAGTTCTTC.

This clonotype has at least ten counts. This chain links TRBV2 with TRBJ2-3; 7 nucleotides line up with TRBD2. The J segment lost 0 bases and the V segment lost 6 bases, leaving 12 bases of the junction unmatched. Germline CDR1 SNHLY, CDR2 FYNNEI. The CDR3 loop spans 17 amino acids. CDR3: CASRWTLSGTSTDTQYF. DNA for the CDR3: TGTGCCAGCAGGTGGACCCTAAGCGGGACTAGCACAGATACGCAGTATTTT.

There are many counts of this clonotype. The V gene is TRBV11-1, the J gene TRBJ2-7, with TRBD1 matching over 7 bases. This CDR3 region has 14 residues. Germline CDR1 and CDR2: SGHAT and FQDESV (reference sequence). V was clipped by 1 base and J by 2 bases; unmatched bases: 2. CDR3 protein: CASSLGTGTYEQYF. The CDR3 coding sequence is TGTGCCAGCAGCTTAGGGACAGGTACCTACGAGCAGTACTTC. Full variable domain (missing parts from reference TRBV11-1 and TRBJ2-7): EAEVAQSPRYKITEKSQAVAFWCDPISGHATLYWYRQILGQGPELLVQFQDESVVDDSQLPKDRFSAERLKGVDSTLKIQPAELGDSAMYLCASSLGTGTYEQYFGPGTRLTVT.